Given below is one T cell receptor (beta chain) in context. This entry is derived from a study of response to subunit inactivated influenza vaccine. V lost 4 bases to trimming and J lost 8 bases, with 18 bases between them. The CDR3 has 15 residues. Germline CDR1 and CDR2: KGHDR and SFDVKD. TCRdb passed the RT-PCR reads through MiXCR, listing each CDR3 protein once. The table records about 480,000 distinct CDR3 sequences, about 25% of them present only once. The chain combines TRBV24-1 with TRBJ2-3; D uncertain. The input for sequencing was CD4+ T cells sorted from PBMCs, taken 5 days after vaccination. The sequence was obtained from a man aged 45 to 65 who received an inactivated influenza vaccine. The DNA for the CDR3 is TGTGCCACCAGTGACCCCTCACTCTCGATTGGTACGCAGTATTTT. Translation: CATSDPSLSIGTQYF.